Only a few counts were recorded for the clone carrying this T cell receptor beta chain. Antigen unknown. Trimming pared 0 bases from V and 1 base from J, leaving 13 bases between. Germline lookup yields CDR1 MNHNY and CDR2 SVGAGI (reference sequence). This CDR3 region has 16 residues. This sample stems from a study of T cells in Graves' hyperthyroidism and ophthalmopathy. TCR beta CDR3 regions were amplified from RNA transcripts. Carried out on the TCR CDR3, a first-round RT-PCR used the HTBI primer set. From the multiplex PCR reads, TCRdb called clonotypes with MiXCR, one entry per CDR3 protein. The sample has 600,000 to 850,000 distinct CDR3 sequences; under 20% are singletons. Whole-study findings and limits: From stable hyperthyroidism, ophthalmopathy was set apart by a 13 V-J model.

The receptor comes from a woman in her forties or fifties with Graves' hyperthyroidism that later progressed to Graves' ophthalmopathy. The chain recombines TRBV6-6 with TRBJ2-7; D gene unclear. The material sequenced was blood. The CDR3 sequence is CASSYSRYARSYEQYF. CDR3 nucleotide sequence: TGTGCCAGCAGTTACTCGAGGTACGCCAGGTCCTACGAGCAGTACTTC.